What follows are 3 T cell receptor beta chains derived from one specimen sequenced in a study of cytomegalovirus exposure and HLA in healthy donors. The PCR contained 60 Vbeta and 13 Jbeta primers. Assay used: immunoSEQ multiplex PCR; TCRdb lists only in-frame clones, some missing. There are 130,000 to 150,000 clones in the sample; 80% occur only once, and 6.8% lies in the top ten. Material: PBMCs. Every receptor here comes from a man aged 40-55 years in good health and CMV-seropositive.

The V gene is TRBV6-5, the J gene TRBJ1-1, with TRBD1 as a possible D gene (5 bases). The CDR3 totals 14 residues. V gave up 8 bases and J gave up 3 bases, with 16 bases separating them. The germline CDR1 and CDR2 sequences are MNHEY and SVGAGI. The CDR3 region is CASWGGVWDTEAFF. The CDR3 DNA is TGTGCCAGCTGGGGAGGGGTTTGGGACACTGAAGCTTTCTTT.

V is TRBV5-1 and J is TRBJ2-2; a weak D match, TRBD2 (5 bases). V was clipped by 2 bases and J by 0 bases, with 17 bases between them. CDR1 and CDR2 from the germline V gene are SGHRS and YFSETQ. This CDR3 comprises 18 residues. The CDR3 bases are TGCGCCAGCAGCTTCACGGGAATATCCCCCGCGAACACCGGGGAGCTGTTTTTT. The encoded protein is CASSFTGISPANTGELFF.

V is TRBV28 and J is TRBJ1-5; unclear D gene. Germline V gene sequence: CDR1 MDHEN, CDR2 SYDVKM. The CDR3 loop spans 13 amino acids. The germline V and J ends were trimmed by 6 bases and 2 bases, with 8 bases remaining between them. The CDR3, as DNA: TGTGCCAGCAGATCCGCGGGCAATCAGCCCCAGCATTTT. Translated, it gives CASRSAGNQPQHF.